This T cell receptor (beta chain) was obtained from a study of blood T cell repertoires in COVID-19. CDR3 length equals 16 residues. The trim removed 1 base at V and 4 bases at J, leaving 8 bases unmatched. Germline V CDR1 and CDR2: MNHEY, SVGEGT. Per the original methods: Nucleated cell number was recorded as an estimate derived from reference gene primer amplification. Here immunoSEQ multiplex PCR was the method, and the copy in TCRdb shows in-frame clones only, minus some. V and J calls plus clone size are reproduced from that table; the DNA served to infer D and trimming. The sample includes fewer than 350,000 clones, roughly 85% of them seen just once. Clinical histories supplied by participants themselves formed the basis of cohort assignment. Recovered status applied to Cohort 3 donors who had two consecutive negative PCRs. It also applied to those with clearance or with symptom resolution.

This TCR was recovered from a woman aged 50 to 60 who had recovered from COVID-19. The chain links TRBV6-2 or TRBV6-3 to TRBJ2-7; 9 bases agree with TRBD1. Sequenced material: PBMCs or T cells enriched from blood (not recorded which). The CDR3 loop is CASSYFGTGSRYEQYF. The CDR3 coding sequence is TGTGCCAGCAGTTACTTTGGGACAGGGAGTAGGTACGAGCAGTACTTC.